Listed here is a single T cell receptor beta chain. This sample is part of a study of blood T cell repertoires in COVID-19. Study at large: Samples representing acute and convalescent COVID-19 were sourced from the United States, Italy and Spain.

CDR3 length equals 16 residues. V shed 5 bases and J shed 4 bases, with 20 bases lying between them. Germline CDR1 PRHDT, CDR2 FYEKMQ (reference sequence). Study members were between about 18 and 100 years old and lived in 20 to 30 US regions. Cohorts were based on clinical histories the participants reported. Clones were sequenced by immunoSEQ multiplex PCR, and TCRdb holds only the in-frame ones, with some missing. The table lists around 300,000 clones, roughly 89% of them singletons, with roughly a tenth in the top ten. The J gene is TRBJ2-5, the V gene TRBV13, with a possible D match to TRBD2 (5 bases). This receptor was obtained from a woman aged 25 to 39 who had recovered from COVID-19. The sample was PBMCs or T cells enriched from blood (not recorded which). The chain's CDR3 is CASSPQAGPEGETQYF. The CDR3 DNA reads as TGTGCCAGCAGCCCTCAAGCTGGGCCCGAGGGAGAGACCCAGTACTTC.